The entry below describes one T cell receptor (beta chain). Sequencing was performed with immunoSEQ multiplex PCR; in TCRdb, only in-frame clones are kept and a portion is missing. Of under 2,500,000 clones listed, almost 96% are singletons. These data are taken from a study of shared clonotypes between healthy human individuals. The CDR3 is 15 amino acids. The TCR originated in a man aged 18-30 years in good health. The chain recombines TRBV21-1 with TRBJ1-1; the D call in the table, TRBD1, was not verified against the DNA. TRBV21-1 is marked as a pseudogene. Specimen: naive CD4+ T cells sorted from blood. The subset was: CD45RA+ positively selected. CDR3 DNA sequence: TGTGCCAGCAGCCGCCGGGGACACCCGAACACTGAAGCTTTCTTT. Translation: CASSRRGHPNTEAFF.